A single sample is the source of the 5 T cell receptor beta chains below, sequenced in a study of T cells expressing NK-cell markers (TCRdb year 2020). The library was prepared using 5' RACE. Data came from an Illumina HiSeq 2000. Reads reprocessed by TCRdb are summarized as one entry per CDR3 protein sequence, and DNA is absent. The sample table records 350,000 to 450,000 distinct CDR3 sequences. About 5.2% of the sample belongs to the ten largest clones. Sequencing was performed on blood T cells: a sorted CD56 or NKG2C T cell subset, CD4+ or CD8+ T cells, or bulk PBMC T cells (not recorded which). These receptors all come from a man aged 18-70 years in good health.

This sequence joins TRBV28 and TRBJ1-6; checking the TCRdb D call of TRBD1 is not possible without DNA. Germline V gene lookup returns CDR1 MDHEN and CDR2 SYDVKM. The CDR3 extends over 13 amino acids. The chain's CDR3 is CASGTGYRSPLHF.

The J gene is TRBJ2-3, the V gene TRBV21-1; TCRdb selects TRBD1, and the lack of DNA leaves this call unchecked. TRBV21-1 is a known pseudogene. This CDR3 contains 15 residues. The CDR3 here is CASSHEPGSTDTQYF.

This chain joins TRBV6-1 and TRBJ2-7; TCRdb outputs TRBD2, but without DNA this stays unchecked. The germline V gene has CDR1 MNHNS and CDR2 SASEGT. There are 16 residues in the CDR3. The CDR3 spells CAALPQPGTRAYEQYF.

The chain combines TRBV6-2 or TRBV6-3 with TRBJ1-1. Germline CDR1 MNHEY, CDR2 SVGEGT. This CDR3 is 13 amino acids long. CDR3 sequence: CASSQLGNTEAFF.

The chain links TRBV5-1 to TRBJ1-1; TCRdb's D call of TRBD1 is untestable without DNA. The CDR3 is made up of 15 amino acids. Germline V gene data show CDR1 as SGHRS and CDR2 as YFSETQ. The CDR3: CASSLTRQGYTEAFF.